The subject of this entry is one T cell receptor (beta chain). The entry originates in a study of blood T cell repertoires in COVID-19. Profiling relied on immunoSEQ multiplex PCR, and the TCRdb table lists in-frame clones only, not all of them. In the table there are 470,000 or so clones, about 90% of which are singletons. The ends were cut back, 2 bases at V and 0 bases at J, with 10 bases in the middle. Looked up from germline, CDR1 is SGHTA and CDR2 is FQGNSA. The CDR3 is made up of 15 amino acids. Input material: PBMCs or T cells enriched from blood (not recorded which). This TCR came from a woman under 30 with acute COVID-19. The chain couples TRBV7-2 to TRBJ1-2; no clear D gene. The CDR3: CASSLLPSPNYGYTF. The CDR3 DNA sequence: TGTGCCAGCAGCTTATTGCCAAGCCCTAACTATGGCTACACCTTC.